Detailed here is one TCR beta chain. The protocol was immunoSEQ multiplex PCR, while the TCRdb copy is restricted to in-frame clones and leaves out a portion. The table has roughly 51,000 clones, 65% to 90% seen once. The sample belongs to a study of blood T cell repertoires in COVID-19. Trimming took off 0 bases at V and 8 bases at J, with 8 bases between the two ends. The CDR3 contains 14 residues. CDR1 is LGHDT, CDR2 YNNKEL, per germline (reference sequence). The chain employs TRBV3-1 (or the pseudogene TRBV3-2) and TRBJ1-6; tentative D call: TRBD1 (5 bases). The source material was peripheral blood. The sequence came from an elderly woman with acute or convalescent COVID-19. The CDR3 DNA reads TGTGCCAGCAGCCAAGATTGGGGGGATTCACCCCTCCACTTT. This encodes CASSQDWGDSPLHF.